The clone carrying this T cell receptor beta chain occurred a few times. The J segment lost 2 bases and the V segment lost 11 bases, leaving 11 bases of the junction unmatched. CDR3 length: 14 amino acids. Germline V gives CDR1 SGHVS, CDR2 FNYEAQ. The source of the sample is a study of T cells in Graves' hyperthyroidism and ophthalmopathy. Amplified TCR beta CDR3 regions came from RNA transcripts. HTBI primers were employed in a first-round RT-PCR of the TCR CDR3. TCRdb reprocessed the multiplex PCR reads with MiXCR, giving one entry per CDR3 protein. The repertoire includes 600,000 to 850,000 distinct CDR3 sequences, approximately 19% of them detected once, and over 15% sits in the top ten.

The chain uses TRBV7-6 and TRBJ1-2; 7 positions agree with TRBD1. This TCR came from a woman in her fifties or sixties with Graves' hyperthyroidism that later progressed to Graves' ophthalmopathy. The sample taken for sequencing was blood. CDR3 bases: TGTGCCGGCTCAGCGGGGACAGCGAACTATGGCTACACCTTC. This translates into CAGSAGTANYGYTF. The whole variable domain, filled in from reference TRBV7-6 and TRBJ1-2, reads GAGVSQSPRYKVTKRGQDVALRCDPISGHVSLYWYRQALGQGPEFLTYFNYEAQQDKSGLPNDRFSAERPEGSISTLTIQRTEQRDSAMYRCAGSAGTANYGYTFGSGTRLTVV.